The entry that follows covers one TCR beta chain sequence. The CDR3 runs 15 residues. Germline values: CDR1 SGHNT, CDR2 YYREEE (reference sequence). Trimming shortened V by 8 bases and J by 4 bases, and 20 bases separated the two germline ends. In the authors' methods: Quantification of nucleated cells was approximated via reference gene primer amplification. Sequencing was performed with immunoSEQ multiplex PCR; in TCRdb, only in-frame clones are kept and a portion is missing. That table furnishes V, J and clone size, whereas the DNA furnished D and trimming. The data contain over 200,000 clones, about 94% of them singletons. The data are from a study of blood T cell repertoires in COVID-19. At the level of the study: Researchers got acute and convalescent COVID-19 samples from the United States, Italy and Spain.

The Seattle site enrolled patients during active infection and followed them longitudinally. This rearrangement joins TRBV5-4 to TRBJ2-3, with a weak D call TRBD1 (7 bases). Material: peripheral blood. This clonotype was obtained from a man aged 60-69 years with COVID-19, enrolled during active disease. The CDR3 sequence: CASFGGGGAPDTQYF. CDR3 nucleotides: TGTGCCAGTTTTGGCGGAGGGGGCGCTCCAGATACGCAGTATTTT. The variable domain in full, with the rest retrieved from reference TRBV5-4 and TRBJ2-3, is ETGVTQSPTHLIKTRGQQVTLRCSSQSGHNTVSWYQQALGQGPQFIFQYYREEENGRGNFPPRFSGLQFPNYSSELNVNALELDDSALYLCASFGGGGAPDTQYFGPGTRLTVL.